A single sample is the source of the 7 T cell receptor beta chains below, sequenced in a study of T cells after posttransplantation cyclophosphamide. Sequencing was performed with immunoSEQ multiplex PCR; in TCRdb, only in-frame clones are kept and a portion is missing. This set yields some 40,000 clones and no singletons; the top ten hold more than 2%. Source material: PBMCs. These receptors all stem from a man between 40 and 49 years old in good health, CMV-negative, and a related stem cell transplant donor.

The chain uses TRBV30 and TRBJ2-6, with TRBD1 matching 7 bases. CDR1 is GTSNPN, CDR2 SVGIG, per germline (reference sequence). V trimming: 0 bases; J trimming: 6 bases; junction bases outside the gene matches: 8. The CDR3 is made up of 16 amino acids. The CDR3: CAWSVSPGTVANVLTF. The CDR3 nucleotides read TGTGCCTGGAGTGTATCACCCGGGACAGTGGCCAACGTCCTGACTTTC.

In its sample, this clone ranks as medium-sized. CDR3: CASSQDHSSGANVLTF. The CDR3 nucleotides are TGCGCCAGCAGCCAAGATCACAGCTCTGGGGCCAACGTCCTGACTTTC. The chain couples TRBV4-3 to TRBJ2-6, with unresolved D. Trimming left V 0 bases short and J 0 bases short, with 6 bases between. The CDR3 extends over 16 amino acids. Germline loops: CDR1 LGHNA, CDR2 YSLEER.

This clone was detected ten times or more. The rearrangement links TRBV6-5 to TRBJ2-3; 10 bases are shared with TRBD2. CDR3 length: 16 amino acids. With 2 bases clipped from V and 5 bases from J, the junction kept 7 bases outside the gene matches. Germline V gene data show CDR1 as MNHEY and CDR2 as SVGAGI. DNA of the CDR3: TGTGCCAGCAGTTACCTCAGCGGGAGGGGTAGAGATACGCAGTATTTT. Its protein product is CASSYLSGRGRDTQYF.

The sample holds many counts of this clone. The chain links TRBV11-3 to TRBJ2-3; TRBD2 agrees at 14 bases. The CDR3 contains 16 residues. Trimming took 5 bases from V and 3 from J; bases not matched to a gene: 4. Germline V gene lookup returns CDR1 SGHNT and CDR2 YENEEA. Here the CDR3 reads CASSLGLAGGTDTQYF. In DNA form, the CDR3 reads TGTGCCAGCAGCCTAGGACTAGCGGGAGGTACAGATACGCAGTATTTT.

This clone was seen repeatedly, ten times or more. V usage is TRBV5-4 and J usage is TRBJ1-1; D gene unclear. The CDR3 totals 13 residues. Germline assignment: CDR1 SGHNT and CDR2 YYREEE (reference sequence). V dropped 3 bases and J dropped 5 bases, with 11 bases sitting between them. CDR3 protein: CASSSTRETEAFF. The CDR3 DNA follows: TGTGCCAGCAGCTCCACACGGGAGACTGAAGCTTTCTTT.

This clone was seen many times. CDR3 coding DNA: TGTGCCAGCAGCTTGGACACAGGGGTGGGGGATACGCAGTATTTT. Translation: CASSLDTGVGDTQYF. The genes are TRBV11-2 and TRBJ2-3; 7 nucleotides agree with TRBD1. Unmatched junction bases numbered 9, after V lost 3 bases and J lost 6 bases. This CDR3 has 15 residues. The V gene's germline CDR1 is SGHAT and CDR2 FQNNGV.

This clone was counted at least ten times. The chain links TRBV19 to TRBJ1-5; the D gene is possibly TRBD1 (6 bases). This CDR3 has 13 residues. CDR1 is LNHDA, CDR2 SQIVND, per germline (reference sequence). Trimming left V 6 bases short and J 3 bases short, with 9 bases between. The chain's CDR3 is CASRRQDNQPQHF. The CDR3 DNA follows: TGTGCCAGTAGGAGACAGGACAATCAGCCCCAGCATTTT.